This TCR beta chain came from a study of beta chain features in type 1 diabetes. In the study overall: Analysis included 107,917,701 sorted cells drawn from all samples. Points from the study as a whole: Fewer junction insertions and more nucleotide deletions appeared in type 1 diabetes patients.

CDR1 is ENHRY and CDR2 is SYGVKD in the germline V gene. V lost 2 bases to trimming and J lost 3 bases, with 8 bases between them. The CDR3 is 13 residues long. The study reverse transcribed the entire isolated RNA, so it sequenced expressed TCRB transcripts. Naive, central memory and regulatory T cell samples averaged roughly 3.7 million immunoSEQ reads each. The data were produced by immunoSEQ multiplex PCR, yet TCRdb's version contains in-frame clones alone and is incomplete. The table shows approximately 160,000 clones, with roughly 9% occurring only once. This clone came up a few times. Antigen unknown. The sample contains more than one DNA sequence encoding this CDR3.

The sample was central memory CD4+ T cells from blood. This TCR derives from a woman aged 18-29 years in good health. The chain uses TRBV10-3 and TRBJ2-7; D is possibly TRBD1 (5 bases). CDR3 in DNA: TGTGCCATCAGTGAGCAGGGTGGCTACGAGCAGTACTTC. Amino acids: CAISEQGGYEQYF.